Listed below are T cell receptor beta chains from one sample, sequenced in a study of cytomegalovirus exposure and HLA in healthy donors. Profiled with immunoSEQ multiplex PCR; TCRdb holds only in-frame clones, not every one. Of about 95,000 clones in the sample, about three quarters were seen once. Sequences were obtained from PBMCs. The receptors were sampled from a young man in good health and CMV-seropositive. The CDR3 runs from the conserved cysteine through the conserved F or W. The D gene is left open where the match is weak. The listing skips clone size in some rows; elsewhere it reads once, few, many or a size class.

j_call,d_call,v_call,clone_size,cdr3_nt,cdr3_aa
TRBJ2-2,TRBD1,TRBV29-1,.,TGCAGCGCACTCCAGGGGGCCGGGGCCGGGGAGCTGTTTTTT,CSALQGAGAGELFF
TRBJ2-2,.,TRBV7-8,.,TGTGCCAGCATATTAGCGTTACCGGTCACCGGGGAGCTGTTTTTT,CASILALPVTGELFF
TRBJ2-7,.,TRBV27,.,.,CASSFGPGGYEQYF
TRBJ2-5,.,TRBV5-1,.,TGCGCCAGCAGCACCGGACATGCGGGGAACCAAGAGACCCAGTACTTC,CASSTGHAGNQETQYF
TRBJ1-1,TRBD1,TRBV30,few,TGTGCCTGGAGCCCGACAGGGCCTCCTGAAGCTTTCTTT,CAWSPTGPPEAFF
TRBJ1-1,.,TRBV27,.,TGTGCCAGCAGTTACAGGCGGAACACTGAAGCTTTCTTT,CASSYRRNTEAFF
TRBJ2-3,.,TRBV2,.,TGTGCCAGCAGTGGCAGCGGGACAAAAGATACGCAGTATTTT,CASSGSGTKDTQYF
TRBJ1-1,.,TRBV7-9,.,TGTGCCACCTCAGGGGAATACGACACTGAAGCTTTCTTT,CATSGEYDTEAFF
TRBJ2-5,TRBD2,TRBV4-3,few,TGCGCCAGCAGCCCCGCTAGCGGGTGGGAGACCCAGTACTTC,CASSPASGWETQYF
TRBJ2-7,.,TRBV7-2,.,TGTGCCAGCAGGGGGGGACCCATTACCTACGAGCAGTACTTC,CASRGGPITYEQYF
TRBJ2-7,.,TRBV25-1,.,TGTGCCAGCAGTGGGGCAGGCTACGAGCAGTACTTC,CASSGAGYEQYF
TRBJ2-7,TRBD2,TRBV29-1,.,TGCAGCGTTGGGTATCGGGGGGACTACGAGCAGTACTTC,CSVGYRGDYEQYF
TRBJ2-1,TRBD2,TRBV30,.,TGTGCCTGGAGTGTATATCCTAGCGGGAGTCCCTACAATGAGCAGTTCTTC,CAWSVYPSGSPYNEQFF
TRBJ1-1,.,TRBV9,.,TGTGCCAGCAGCGCTCTGGGAGTTAACACTGAAGCTTTCTTT,CASSALGVNTEAFF
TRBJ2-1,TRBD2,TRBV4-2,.,TGTGCCAGCAGCCGATCTCCCCCAATTAGCGGGGGGGCGAATGAGCAGTTCTTC,CASSRSPPISGGANEQFF
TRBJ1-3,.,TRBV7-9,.,TGTGCCAGCAGCCCCCTAGGACAAGAAGGAAACACCATATATTTT,CASSPLGQEGNTIYF
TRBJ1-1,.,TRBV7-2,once,TGTGCCAGCAGCTTTAGGGACACCAACACTGAAGCTTTCTTT,CASSFRDTNTEAFF
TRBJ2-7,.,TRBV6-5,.,TGTGCCAGCAGTTCCACCCCCGGTCTGAGCTCCTACGAGCAGTACTTC,CASSSTPGLSSYEQYF
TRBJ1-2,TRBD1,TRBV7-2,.,TGTGCCAGCAGCCAAGAGAGGGGACAGGGGAACTATGGCTACACCTTC,CASSQERGQGNYGYTF
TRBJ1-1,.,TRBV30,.,TGTGCCTGGAGTTCCCCAGGGATCCGGGTGATGAACACTGAAGCTTTCTTT,CAWSSPGIRVMNTEAFF
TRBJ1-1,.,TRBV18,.,TGTGCCAGCTCACAGGTTACGGGGAGGACTGAAGCTTTCTTT,CASSQVTGRTEAFF
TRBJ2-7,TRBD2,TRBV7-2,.,TGTGCCAGCAGCTTAGGGACTAGCGGGAGAGGTCTCGAGCAGTACTTC,CASSLGTSGRGLEQYF
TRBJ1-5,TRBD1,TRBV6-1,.,TGTGCCAGCAGTGAAGCTAGGAGGGGGCGTCAGCCCCAGCATTTT,CASSEARRGRQPQHF
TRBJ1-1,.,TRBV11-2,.,TGTGCCAGCAGCTTAGATTTGGGTGCGGGGACTGAAGCTTTCTTT,CASSLDLGAGTEAFF
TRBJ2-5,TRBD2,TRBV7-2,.,TGTGCCAGCAGCTTAGCTAGCGGGACTCCGACCCAGTACTTC,CASSLASGTPTQYF
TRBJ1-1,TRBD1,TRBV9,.,TGTGCCAGCAGCGAGACAGGGGCCGGCACTGAAGCTTTCTTT,CASSETGAGTEAFF
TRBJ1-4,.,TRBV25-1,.,TGTGCCAGCAGGGGGGACATCGGTGGGATTTATGAAAAACTGTTTTTT,CASRGDIGGIYEKLFF
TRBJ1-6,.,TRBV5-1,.,TGCGCCAGCAGCTTGCGCCAGGGGTCTAATTCACCCCTCCACTTT,CASSLRQGSNSPLHF
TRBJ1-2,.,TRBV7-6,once,TGTGCCAGCAGCATTCAGGACGGACATTCGTCTGGCTACACCTTC,CASSIQDGHSSGYTF
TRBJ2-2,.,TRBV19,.,TGTGCCAGTAGTATCCGGGGGGCCTACACCGGGGAGCTGTTTTTT,CASSIRGAYTGELFF